One and the same sample provided the 22 T cell receptor beta chains below, sequenced in a study of blood T cell repertoires in COVID-19. TCRdb's table, derived via immunoSEQ multiplex PCR, lists solely in-frame clones and lacks some. There are 250,000 or so clones in the sample; less than 95% occur only once, and about 3% lies in the top ten. Material for sequencing was PBMCs or T cells enriched from blood (not recorded which). Receptor source: a man aged 40-50 years who had been exposed to COVID-19.

V gene TRBV14 combines with J gene TRBJ2-1; 7 bases are a match to TRBD2. The CDR3 is made up of 15 amino acids. V shed 4 bases and J 6 bases; nucleotides not matched to a gene: 9. The V gene's germline CDR1 is SGHDN and CDR2 FVKESK. CDR3 coding DNA: TGTGCCAGCAGCCCCGGACTAGGGGCCGGCAATGAGCAGTTCTTC. Residues: CASSPGLGAGNEQFF.

The V gene is TRBV14, the J gene TRBJ1-3; D may be TRBD1 (6 bases). V lost 4 bases and J 0 bases, leaving 13 bases between the germline ends. Germline loops: CDR1 SGHDN, CDR2 FVKESK. The CDR3 spans 16 residues. Here the CDR3 reads CASSPTTGHSGNTIYF. The CDR3 DNA reads as TGTGCCAGCAGCCCAACTACAGGGCACTCTGGAAACACCATATATTTT.

The CDR3: CASSRTARGYGYTF. DNA of the CDR3: TGTGCCAGCAGTCGGACAGCCAGGGGCTATGGCTACACCTTC. The rearrangement joins TRBV6-5 to TRBJ1-2; weak D call: TRBD1 (6 bases). CDR1 MNHEY and CDR2 SVGAGI come from the germline V gene. CDR3 size: 14 residues. The V end was cut by 5 bases, the J end by 4 bases, with 14 bases between.

This chain joins TRBV7-2 and TRBJ1-1, with a tentative D call TRBD1 (6 bases). The ends were cut back, 6 bases at V and 4 bases at J, with 12 bases in the middle. The germline V gene has CDR1 SGHTA and CDR2 FQGNSA. The CDR3 is 13 residues long. The CDR3 is CASRETGLTEAFF. The CDR3 bases are TGTGCCAGCAGGGAAACAGGGCTCACTGAAGCTTTCTTT. Full variable domain (missing parts from reference TRBV7-2 and TRBJ1-1): GAGVSQSPSNKVTEKGKDVELRCDPISGHTALYWYRQSLGQGLEFLIYFQGNSAPDKSGLPSDRFSAERTGGSVSTLTIQRTQQEDSAVYLCASRETGLTEAFFGQGTRLTVV.

The rearrangement joins TRBV4-3 to TRBJ2-7; 8 bases align to TRBD2. The CDR3 runs to 16 residues. V lost 1 base and J lost 0; bases outside the gene matches: 5. Germline-derived CDR1 and CDR2 are LGHNA and YSLEER. CDR3 in DNA: TGCGCCAGCAGCCAAGCTCTGCGGGAGGCCTCCTACGAGCAGTACTTC. Translating it yields CASSQALREASYEQYF.

The genes are TRBV19 and TRBJ2-3; 8 nucleotides agree with TRBD2. CDR1 LNHDA and CDR2 SQIVND come from the germline V gene (reference sequence). The CDR3 is made up of 14 amino acids. J lost 3 bases, V lost 7 bases, and 6 bases had no gene match. The CDR3 region has the DNA TGTGCCAGTAAAGCCAGCGGGAGAACAGATACGCAGTATTTT. Translation gives CASKASGRTDTQYF.

The chain has TRBV15 and TRBJ1-5, with 9 bases that match TRBD1. Germline V lookup: CDR1 LNHNV, CDR2 YYDKDF (reference sequence). J was trimmed by 4 bases and V by 6 bases; bases with no gene match: 7. The CDR3 has 15 residues. The DNA of the CDR3 is TGTGCCACCAGAGTGGGGACAGGGATAAATCAGCCCCAGCATTTT. It codes for CATRVGTGINQPQHF.

V gene TRBV3-1 (or the pseudogene TRBV3-2) combines with J gene TRBJ2-2, with TRBD2 matching 12 bases. This CDR3 region has 21 residues. From germline, CDR1 is LGHDT and CDR2 YNNKEL (reference sequence). V was pared by 4 bases and J by 7 bases, with 22 bases of the junction left unmatched. For the CDR3, the DNA is TGTGCCAGCAGCCGAAGTCAGGAGGGGTACGGACTAGCGGGACAGGTCGGGGAGCTGTTTTTT. Encoded protein: CASSRSQEGYGLAGQVGELFF.

The rearrangement joins TRBV28 to TRBJ1-3; 7 bases line up with TRBD1. The V and J ends lost 6 bases and 4 bases, in that order; junction bases with no gene match: 3. The V gene's germline CDR1 is MDHEN and CDR2 SYDVKM. The CDR3 extends over 13 amino acids. The CDR3 nucleotides read TGTGCCAGCAGCCCGGGACAGGGAAACACCATATATTTT. This sequence encodes CASSPGQGNTIYF.

V usage is TRBV6-5 and J usage is TRBJ2-7, with D maybe TRBD1 (5 bases). Between the trimmed V and J ends, which lost 4 bases and 3 bases, there was a span of 10 bases. This CDR3 comprises 13 residues. The germline V gene has CDR1 MNHEY and CDR2 SVGAGI. The CDR3, as DNA: TGTGCCAGCAGTTGGGGCAGACGCTACGAGCAGTACTTC. Amino acid sequence: CASSWGRRYEQYF.

V and J are TRBV19 and TRBJ1-3; 7 nucleotides agree with TRBD1. There are 16 residues in the CDR3. Per the germline V gene, CDR1 is LNHDA and CDR2 is SQIVND (reference sequence). V was clipped by 6 bases and J by 0 bases; unmatched bases: 8. The CDR3 sequence is CASSENRGPSGNTIYF. The CDR3 nucleotides read TGTGCCAGTAGCGAAAACAGGGGCCCCTCTGGAAACACCATATATTTT.

J is TRBJ2-3 and V is TRBV10-3; D not resolved. V was pared by 4 bases and J by 0 bases, with 8 bases between. The CDR3 consists of 14 residues. Looked up from germline, CDR1 is ENHRY and CDR2 is SYGVKD. The CDR3 protein is CAISGLESTDTQYF. The CDR3, as DNA: TGTGCCATCAGTGGGCTAGAAAGCACAGATACGCAGTATTTT.

The V gene is TRBV30, the J gene TRBJ2-7; 12 bases line up with TRBD2. Germline V gene data show CDR1 as GTSNPN and CDR2 as SVGIG (reference sequence). The CDR3 covers 13 residues. Losses at the gene ends were 1 base for V and 6 bases for J; bases not matched to a gene: 1. The CDR3 DNA is TGTGCCTGGAGTGCTAGCGGGAGGGTCGAGCAGTACTTC. Its protein is CAWSASGRVEQYF.

The chain employs TRBV7-2 and TRBJ1-2, with TRBD1 matching 9 bases. Germline trimming cut 1 base from V and 5 bases from J; bases unmatched to any gene: 5. Germline loops: CDR1 SGHTA, CDR2 FQGNSA. The CDR3 runs to 15 residues. The CDR3 reads CASSLDRGQGYGYTF. The DNA of the CDR3 is TGTGCCAGCAGCTTAGACAGGGGGCAAGGGTATGGCTACACCTTC.

The rearrangement uses TRBV30 and TRBJ2-1, with 10 bases fitting TRBD2. V trimming: 3 bases; J trimming: 8 bases; junction bases outside the gene matches: 10. The CDR3 covers 15 residues. Germline-derived CDR1 and CDR2 are GTSNPN and SVGIG (reference sequence). CDR3 residues: CAWRDRTSGTHEQFF. In nucleotides, the CDR3 is TGTGCCTGGAGGGATAGGACTAGCGGAACCCATGAGCAGTTCTTC.

The chain couples TRBV19 to TRBJ2-3; D perhaps matches TRBD1 (5 bases). The CDR3 is 17 residues long. The germline V and J ends were trimmed by 6 bases and 0 bases, with 19 bases remaining between them. From germline, CDR1 is LNHDA and CDR2 SQIVND (reference sequence). In nucleotides, the CDR3 is TGTGCCAGTAGGCGAGCCCATGCAGGGCAGAGCACAGATACGCAGTATTTT. Its protein product is CASRRAHAGQSTDTQYF.

The genes are TRBV5-6 and TRBJ1-1, with D unresolved. The V end was cut by 0 bases, the J end by 7 bases, with 4 bases between. CDR1 and CDR2 (germline): SGHDT, YYEEEE. The CDR3 sequence is 11 residues long. The CDR3: CASSLASEAFF. The CDR3 coding sequence is TGTGCCAGCAGCTTGGCCAGTGAAGCTTTCTTT.

The genes are TRBV6-6 and TRBJ1-5; D is unresolved. The CDR3 has 14 amino acids. Germline V gene sequence: CDR1 MNHNY, CDR2 SVGAGI (reference sequence). V lost 0 bases and J 8 bases, leaving 11 bases between the germline ends. The CDR3 reads CASSYSGGNEPQHF. CDR3 sequence (DNA): TGTGCCAGCAGTTACTCGGGAGGAAACGAGCCCCAGCATTTT.

This clone is a singleton in its sample. The rearrangement joins TRBV18 to TRBJ1-5, with 7 bases identical to TRBD1. V lost 4 bases, J lost 4 bases, and 1 base stayed unmatched. Germline CDR1 reads KGHSH; CDR2 reads LQKENI. This CDR3 is built from 13 residues. As DNA, the CDR3 is TGTGCCAGCTCACGGGACAGAAATCAGCCCCAGCATTTT. Translated: CASSRDRNQPQHF.

Only one count was recorded for this clone. The rearrangement links TRBV2 to TRBJ2-1, with TRBD2 matching 9 bases. This CDR3 spans 14 amino acids. Germline CDR1 is SNHLY and CDR2 is FYNNEI. The J segment lost 3 bases and the V segment lost 7 bases, leaving 4 bases of the junction unmatched. CDR3 bases: TGTGCCAGCACTAGCGGGACCAACTACAATGAGCAGTTCTTC. It yields the protein CASTSGTNYNEQFF.

This chain connects TRBV6-4 to TRBJ2-7; possibly TRBD2 for D (5 bases). CDR1 and CDR2 from the germline V gene are MRHNA and SNTAGT. V was clipped by 4 bases and J by 1 base, with 17 bases between them. This CDR3 spans 16 amino acids. The CDR3 is CASSGSSLGLSYEQYF. The CDR3 bases are TGTGCCAGCAGTGGGTCATCCCTTGGACTTTCCTACGAGCAGTACTTC.

This clone came up once. The chain links TRBV7-9 to TRBJ2-7, with a weak D call TRBD2 (5 bases). Germline loops: CDR1 SEHNR, CDR2 FQNEAQ (reference sequence). This CDR3 has 15 residues. Between the trimmed V and J ends, which lost 5 bases and 0 bases, there was a span of 14 bases. In DNA, the CDR3 is TGTGCCAGCAGCCCCTGGACTCGAAGCTCCTACGAGCAGTACTTC. Translated, it gives CASSPWTRSSYEQYF.